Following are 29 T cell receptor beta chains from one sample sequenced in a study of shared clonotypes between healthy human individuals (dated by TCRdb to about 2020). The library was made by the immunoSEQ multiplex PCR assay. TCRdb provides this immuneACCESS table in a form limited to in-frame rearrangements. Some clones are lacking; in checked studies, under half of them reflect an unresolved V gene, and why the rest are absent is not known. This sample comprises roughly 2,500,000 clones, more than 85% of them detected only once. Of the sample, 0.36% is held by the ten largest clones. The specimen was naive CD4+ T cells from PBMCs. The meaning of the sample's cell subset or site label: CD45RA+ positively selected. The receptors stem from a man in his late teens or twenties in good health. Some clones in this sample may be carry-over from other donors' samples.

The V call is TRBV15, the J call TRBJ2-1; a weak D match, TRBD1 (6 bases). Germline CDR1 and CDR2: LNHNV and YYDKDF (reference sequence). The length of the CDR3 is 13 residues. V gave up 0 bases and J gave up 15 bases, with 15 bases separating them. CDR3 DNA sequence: TGTGCCACCAGCAGAGATCGGGACACAGGTATGTTCTTC. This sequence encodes CATSRDRDTGMFF.

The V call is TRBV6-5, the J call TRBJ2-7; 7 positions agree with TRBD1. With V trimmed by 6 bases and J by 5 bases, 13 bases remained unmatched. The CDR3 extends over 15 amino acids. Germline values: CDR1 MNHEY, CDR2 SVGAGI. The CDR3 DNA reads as TGTGCCAGCAGCCCAACTCCCACAGGGGATCACGAGCAGTACTTC. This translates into CASSPTPTGDHEQYF.

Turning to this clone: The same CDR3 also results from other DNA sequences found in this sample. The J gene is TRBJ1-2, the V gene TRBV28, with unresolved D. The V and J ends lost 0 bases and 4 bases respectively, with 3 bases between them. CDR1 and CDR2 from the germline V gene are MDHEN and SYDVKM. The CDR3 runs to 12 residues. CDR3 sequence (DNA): TGTGCCAGCAGTTTATGGGCCTATGGCTACACCTTC. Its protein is CASSLWAYGYTF.

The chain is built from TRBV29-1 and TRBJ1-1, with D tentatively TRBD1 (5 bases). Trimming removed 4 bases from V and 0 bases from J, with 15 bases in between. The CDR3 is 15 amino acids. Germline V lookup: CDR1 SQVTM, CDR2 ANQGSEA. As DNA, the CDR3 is TGCAGCGTTGCGGACGGGTGGGGGATGAACACTGAAGCTTTCTTT. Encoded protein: CSVADGWGMNTEAFF.

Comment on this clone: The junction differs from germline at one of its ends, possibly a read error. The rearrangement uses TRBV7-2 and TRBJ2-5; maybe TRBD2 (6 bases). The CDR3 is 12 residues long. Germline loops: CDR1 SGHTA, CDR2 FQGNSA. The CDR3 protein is CASSLVGGIRHF. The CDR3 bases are TGTGCCAGCAGCTTAGTCGGGGGTATTCGGCACTTC. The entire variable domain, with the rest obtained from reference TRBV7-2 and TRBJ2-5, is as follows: GAGVSQSPSNKVTEKGKDVELRCDPISGHTALYWYRQSLGQGLEFLIYFQGNSAPDKSGLPSDRFSAERTGGSVSTLTIQRTQQEDSAVYLCASSLVGGIRHFGPGTRLLVL.

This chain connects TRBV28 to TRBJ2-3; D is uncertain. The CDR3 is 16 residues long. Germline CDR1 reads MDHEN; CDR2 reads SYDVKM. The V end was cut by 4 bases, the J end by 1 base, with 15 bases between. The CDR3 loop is CASSSPSKSGTDTQYF. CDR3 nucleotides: TGTGCCAGCAGTTCCCCTTCAAAGAGCGGCACAGATACGCAGTATTTT.

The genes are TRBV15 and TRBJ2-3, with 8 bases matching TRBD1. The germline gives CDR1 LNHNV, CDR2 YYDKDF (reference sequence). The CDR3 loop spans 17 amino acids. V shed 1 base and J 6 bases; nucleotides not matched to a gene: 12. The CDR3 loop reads CATSRGASVTGEDTQYF. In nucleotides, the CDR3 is TGTGCCACCAGCAGAGGCGCTTCGGTGACAGGGGAGGATACGCAGTATTTT.

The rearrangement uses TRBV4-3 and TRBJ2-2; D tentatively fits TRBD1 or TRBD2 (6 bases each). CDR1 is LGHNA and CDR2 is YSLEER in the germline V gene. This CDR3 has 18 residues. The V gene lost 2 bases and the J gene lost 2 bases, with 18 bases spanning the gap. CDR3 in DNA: TGCGCCAGCAGCCAACCCTGGAGGGGGTCCGTTAACACCGGGGAGCTGTTTTTT. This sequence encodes CASSQPWRGSVNTGELFF.

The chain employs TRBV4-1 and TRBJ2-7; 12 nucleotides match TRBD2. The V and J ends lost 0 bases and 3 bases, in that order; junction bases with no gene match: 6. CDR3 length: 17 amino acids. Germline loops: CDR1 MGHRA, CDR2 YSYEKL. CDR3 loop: CASSQEGGLAGFYEQYF. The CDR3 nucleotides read TGCGCCAGCAGCCAAGAGGGTGGACTAGCGGGGTTCTACGAGCAGTACTTC.

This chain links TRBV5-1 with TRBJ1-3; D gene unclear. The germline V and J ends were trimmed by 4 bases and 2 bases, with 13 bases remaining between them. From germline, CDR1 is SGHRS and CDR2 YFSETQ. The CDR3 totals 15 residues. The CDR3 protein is CASSPSLGAGNTIYF. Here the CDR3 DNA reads TGCGCCAGCAGCCCTTCATTGGGCGCTGGAAACACCATATATTTT.

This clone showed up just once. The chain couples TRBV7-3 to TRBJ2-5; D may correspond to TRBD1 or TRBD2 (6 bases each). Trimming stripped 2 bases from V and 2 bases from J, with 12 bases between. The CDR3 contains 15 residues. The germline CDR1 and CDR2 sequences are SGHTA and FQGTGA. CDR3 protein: CASSLSGGPQETQYF. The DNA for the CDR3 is TGTGCCAGCAGCTTATCTGGGGGGCCTCAAGAGACCCAGTACTTC.

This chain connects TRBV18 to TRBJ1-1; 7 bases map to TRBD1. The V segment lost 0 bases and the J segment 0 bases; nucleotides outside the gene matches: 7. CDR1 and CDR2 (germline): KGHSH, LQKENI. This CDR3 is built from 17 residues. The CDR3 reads CASSPPLRGQMNTEAFF. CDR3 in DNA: TGTGCCAGCTCACCACCACTAAGGGGGCAAATGAACACTGAAGCTTTCTTT.

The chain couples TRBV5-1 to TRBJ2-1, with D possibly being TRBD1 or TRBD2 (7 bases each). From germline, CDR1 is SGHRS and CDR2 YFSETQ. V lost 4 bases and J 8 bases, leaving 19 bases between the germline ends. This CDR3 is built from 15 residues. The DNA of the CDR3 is TGCGCCAGCAGCGGCGCGGGGAGGGGGCTGCATGAGCAGTTCTTC. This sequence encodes CASSGAGRGLHEQFF.

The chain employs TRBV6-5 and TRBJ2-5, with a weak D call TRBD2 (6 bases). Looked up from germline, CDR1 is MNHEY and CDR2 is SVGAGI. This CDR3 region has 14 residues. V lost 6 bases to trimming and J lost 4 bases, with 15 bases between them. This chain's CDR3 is CASRYGGPGETQYF. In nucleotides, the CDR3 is TGTGCCAGCAGGTACGGGGGACCCGGAGAGACCCAGTACTTC.

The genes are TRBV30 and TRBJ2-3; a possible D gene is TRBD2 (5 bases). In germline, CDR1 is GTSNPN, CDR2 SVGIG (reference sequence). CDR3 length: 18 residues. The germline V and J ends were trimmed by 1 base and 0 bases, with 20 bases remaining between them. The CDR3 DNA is TGTGCCTGGAGTGAGCTATTCGGAGGATCCCTTAGCACAGATACGCAGTATTTT. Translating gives CAWSELFGGSLSTDTQYF.

The CDR3 DNA reads as TGCGCCAGCAGCTTGGTCGGCCGCTCGCGGGTGTTTTTT. Its translation: CASSLVGRSRVFF. J is TRBJ2-2 and V is TRBV5-1, with TRBD2 as a possible D gene (5 bases). V lost 0 bases, J lost 15 bases, and 15 bases lay in between. CDR1 and CDR2 (germline): SGHRS, YFSETQ. This CDR3 contains 13 residues.

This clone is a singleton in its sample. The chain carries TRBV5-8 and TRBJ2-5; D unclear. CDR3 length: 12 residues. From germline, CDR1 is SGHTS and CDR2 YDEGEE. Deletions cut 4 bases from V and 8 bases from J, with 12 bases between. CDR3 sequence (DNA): TGTGCCAGCAGCCCCCTCTTAGGAACCCAGTACTTC. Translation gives CASSPLLGTQYF. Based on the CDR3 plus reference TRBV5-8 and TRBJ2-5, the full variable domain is EAGVTQSPTHLIKTRGQQATLRCSPISGHTSVYWYQQALGLGLQFLLWYDEGEERNRGNFPPRFSGRQFPNYSSELNVNALELEDSALYLCASSPLLGTQYFGPGTRLLVL.

The CDR3 DNA reads as TGTGCCAGCAGCCTCGGTAGGGGGCGCGGCACTGAAGCTTTCTTT. It yields the protein CASSLGRGRGTEAFF. The chain has TRBV7-2 and TRBJ1-1; 7 bases line up with TRBD1. CDR1 and CDR2 (germline): SGHTA, FQGNSA. The trim removed 5 bases at V and 4 bases at J, leaving 10 bases unmatched. This CDR3 region has 15 residues.

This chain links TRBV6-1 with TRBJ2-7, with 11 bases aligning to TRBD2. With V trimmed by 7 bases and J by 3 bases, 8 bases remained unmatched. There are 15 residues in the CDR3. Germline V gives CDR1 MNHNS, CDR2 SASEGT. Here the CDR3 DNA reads TGTGCCAGCATTCTACTAGCGGGAGTAGGCTACGAGCAGTACTTC. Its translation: CASILLAGVGYEQYF.

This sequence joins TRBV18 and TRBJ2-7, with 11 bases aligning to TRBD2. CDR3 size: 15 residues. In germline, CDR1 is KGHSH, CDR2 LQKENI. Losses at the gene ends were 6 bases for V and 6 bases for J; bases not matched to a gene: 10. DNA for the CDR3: TGTGCCAGCTCCCCCACTAGCGGGAGTGGCGGCGAGCAGTACTTC. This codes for CASSPTSGSGGEQYF.

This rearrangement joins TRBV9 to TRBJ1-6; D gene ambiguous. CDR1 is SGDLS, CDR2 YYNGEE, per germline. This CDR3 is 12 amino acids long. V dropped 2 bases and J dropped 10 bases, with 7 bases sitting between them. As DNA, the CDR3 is TGTGCCAGCAGCGTGAGTCGGTCACCCCTCCACTTT. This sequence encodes CASSVSRSPLHF.

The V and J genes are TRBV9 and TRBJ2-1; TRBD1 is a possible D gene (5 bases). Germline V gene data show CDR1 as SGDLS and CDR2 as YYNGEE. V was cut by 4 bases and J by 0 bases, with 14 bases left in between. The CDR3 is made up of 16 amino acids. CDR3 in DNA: TGTGCCAGCAGCCCATTTACAGGAACCTCCTACAATGAGCAGTTCTTC. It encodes CASSPFTGTSYNEQFF.

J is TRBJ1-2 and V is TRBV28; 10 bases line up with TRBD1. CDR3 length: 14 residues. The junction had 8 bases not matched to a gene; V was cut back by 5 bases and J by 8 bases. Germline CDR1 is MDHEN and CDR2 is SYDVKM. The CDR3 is CASSRDRGFGGYTF. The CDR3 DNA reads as TGTGCCAGCAGTCGGGACAGGGGTTTCGGGGGCTACACCTTC.

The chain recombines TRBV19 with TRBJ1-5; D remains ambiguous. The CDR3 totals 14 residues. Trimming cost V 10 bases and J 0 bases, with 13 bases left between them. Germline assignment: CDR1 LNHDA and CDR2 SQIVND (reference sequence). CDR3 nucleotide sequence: TGTGCCACCTCCGGAGAGTATAGCAATCAGCCCCAGCATTTT. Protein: CATSGEYSNQPQHF.

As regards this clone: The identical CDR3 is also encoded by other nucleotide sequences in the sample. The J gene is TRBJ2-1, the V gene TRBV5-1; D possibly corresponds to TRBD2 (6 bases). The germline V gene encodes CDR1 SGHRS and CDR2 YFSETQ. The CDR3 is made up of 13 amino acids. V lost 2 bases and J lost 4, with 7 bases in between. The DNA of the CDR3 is TGCGCCAGCAGCTTAGGAGGGTACAATGAGCAGTTCTTC. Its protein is CASSLGGYNEQFF.

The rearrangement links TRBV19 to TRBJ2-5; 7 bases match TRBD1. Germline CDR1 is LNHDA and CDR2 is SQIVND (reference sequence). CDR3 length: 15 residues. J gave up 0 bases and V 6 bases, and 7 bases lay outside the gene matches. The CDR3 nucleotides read TGTGCCAGTAGCAGGGACAGTTATTACCAAGAGACCCAGTACTTC. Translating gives CASSRDSYYQETQYF.

The CDR3, as DNA: TGTGCCAGCAGCCCAGACATCAGTACCACTGAAGCTTTCTTT. Translated: CASSPDISTTEAFF. This chain links TRBV11-2 with TRBJ1-1, with D hard to call. CDR3 length equals 14 residues. V was clipped by 5 bases and J by 4 bases, with 14 bases between them. Per the germline V gene, CDR1 is SGHAT and CDR2 is FQNNGV.

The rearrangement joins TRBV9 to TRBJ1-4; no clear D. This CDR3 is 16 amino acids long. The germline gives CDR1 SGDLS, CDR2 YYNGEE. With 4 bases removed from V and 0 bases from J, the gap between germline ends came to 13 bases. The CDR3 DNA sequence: TGTGCCAGCAGCTCTCGGCCAGAAGCAACTAATGAAAAACTGTTTTTT. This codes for CASSSRPEATNEKLFF.

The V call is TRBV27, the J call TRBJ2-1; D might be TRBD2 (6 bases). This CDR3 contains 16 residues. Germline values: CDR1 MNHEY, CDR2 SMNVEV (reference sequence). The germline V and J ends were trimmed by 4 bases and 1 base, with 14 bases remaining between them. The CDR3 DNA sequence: TGTGCCAGCAGTTCGCCCGGGGCGGGATCCTACAATGAGCAGTTCTTC. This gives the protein CASSSPGAGSYNEQFF.